This T cell receptor (beta chain) comes out of a study of cytomegalovirus exposure and HLA in healthy donors. Germline CDR1 reads LGHNA; CDR2 reads YSLEER. CDR3 length: 16 amino acids. V shed 0 bases and J 5 bases; nucleotides not matched to a gene: 8. General observations from the study: Many donors shared some public TCRs, even though most TCR sequences were rare. Researchers reported from a later analysis that most CMV-associated TCR beta chains appeared HLA-restricted.

PCR involved 60 Vbeta and 13 Jbeta primers. Here immunoSEQ multiplex PCR was the method, and the copy in TCRdb shows in-frame clones only, minus some. The sample yields 75,000 to 100,000 clones, about 70% seen once. With respect to this clone: Its antigen is not identified.

Sequenced input: PBMCs. This chain links TRBV4-3 with TRBJ2-5, with 8 bases fitting TRBD2. This TCR was sampled from a female donor in good health and CMV-seronegative. CDR3 sequence reads: CASSQDQAGGMETQYF. The CDR3 nucleotides are TGCGCCAGCAGCCAAGATCAGGCGGGGGGTATGGAGACCCAGTACTTC.